These 18 T cell receptor beta chains originate from one sample sequenced in a study of blood T cells in healthy people across ages. Alongside a J-beta primer mix, a sample-barcoded 5' primer served in a second PCR lasting about 7 to 11 cycles. Each CDR3 protein gets one entry after TCRdb re-called the 5' RACE reads with MiXCR. The repertoire holds 750,000 or so distinct CDR3 sequences, with around 25% as singletons. The same sample was also used in a study of T cells of mothers and their children.

Input material: blood. These receptors all come from a boy between 10 and 17 years old in good health.

This clonotype showed up just a few times. The V gene is TRBV5-1, the J gene TRBJ2-2; D is uncertain. V dropped 5 bases and J dropped 1 base, with 6 bases sitting between them. This CDR3 is 13 amino acids long. Per germline, CDR1 SGHRS and CDR2 YFSETQ. The CDR3 is CASREMNTGELFF. The CDR3 region has the DNA TGCGCCAGCAGGGAAATGAACACCGGGGAGCTGTTTTTT. Variable domain in full (rest from reference TRBV5-1 and TRBJ2-2): KAGVTQTPRYLIKTRGQQVTLSCSPISGHRSVSWYQQTPGQGLQFLFEYFSETQRNKGNFPGRFSGRQFSNSRSEMNVSTLELGDSALYLCASREMNTGELFFGEGSRLTVL.

This clonotype has more than one count but fewer than ten. J is TRBJ2-2 and V is TRBV28, with D hard to call. Germline assignment: CDR1 MDHEN and CDR2 SYDVKM. Deletions cut 10 bases from V and 2 bases from J, with 17 bases between. The CDR3 covers 15 residues. The CDR3 nucleotides read TGTGCCACTGTGGGTGGGCTACCTAACACCGGGGAGCTGTTTTTT. Protein product: CATVGGLPNTGELFF.

V and J are TRBV12-3 or TRBV12-4 and TRBJ1-1, with D hard to call. The CDR3 runs to 13 residues. The germline V and J ends were trimmed by 6 bases and 1 base, with 9 bases remaining between them. CDR3: CASSPYPNTEAFF. CDR3 nucleotide sequence: TGTGCCAGCAGCCCGTATCCGAACACTGAAGCTTTCTTT.

This clonotype has just a few counts. J is TRBJ2-5 and V is TRBV5-1, with 7 nucleotides matching TRBD2. J gave up 4 bases and V 4 bases, and 1 base lay outside the gene matches. The CDR3 length is 12 residues. Germline CDR1 is SGHRS and CDR2 is YFSETQ. The CDR3, as DNA: TGCGCCAGCAGCGGGAGGGCAGAGACCCAGTACTTC. Its translation: CASSGRAETQYF.

The gene calls are TRBV4-3 and TRBJ2-2, with 9 nucleotides matching TRBD2. V shed 0 bases, J shed 6 bases, and the junction held 2 bases outside the gene matches. CDR1 LGHNA and CDR2 YSLEER come from the germline V gene. CDR3 length equals 15 residues. The CDR3 bases are TGCGCCAGCAGCCAAGAGCGGGGGGGCCCCGGGGAGCTGTTTTTT. Translating gives CASSQERGGPGELFF.

This clonotype appeared a few times. The rearrangement joins TRBV10-3 to TRBJ2-6; D call uncertain. The CDR3 has 16 residues. The V end was cut by 10 bases, the J end by 0 bases, with 16 bases between. CDR1 ENHRY and CDR2 SYGVKD come from the germline V gene. In nucleotides, the CDR3 is TGTGCCAATTCTGGACCCTCTAGCTCTGGGGCCAACGTCCTGACTTTC. Encoded protein: CANSGPSSSGANVLTF.

This clonotype is a singleton in its sample. The chain recombines TRBV29-1 with TRBJ2-1, with D possibly being TRBD1 (6 bases). Near its end, the DNA agrees better with TRBJ2-5, so the J call may be wrong. Germline V CDR1 and CDR2: SQVTM, ANQGSEA. CDR3 size: 13 residues. In DNA form, the CDR3 reads TGCAGCGCCGGTGACAGGAACCAAGAGACCCAGTACTTC. Encoded protein: CSAGDRNQETQYF.

In this sample, this clonotype turned up a few times. This chain links TRBV4-1 with TRBJ2-1; D is possibly TRBD1 or TRBD2 (5 bases each). TRBJ2-5 explains the end of the DNA better; the J call may be wrong. This CDR3 comprises 14 residues. Per germline, CDR1 MGHRA and CDR2 YSYEKL. DNA of the CDR3: TGCGCCAGCAGTGCCGAGGGGTGGCCTGTGACCCAGTACTTC. Protein product: CASSAEGWPVTQYF.

The V and J genes are TRBV19 and TRBJ1-4; D not resolved. The CDR3 spans 13 residues. The ends were cut back, 4 bases at V and 8 bases at J, with 11 bases in the middle. Germline V CDR1 and CDR2: LNHDA, SQIVND (reference sequence). The CDR3 here is CASSRTVAEKLFF. The CDR3 nucleotides are TGTGCCAGTAGTAGGACGGTCGCGGAAAAACTGTTTTTT.

The chain has TRBV3-1 and TRBJ1-5; D is ambiguous. This CDR3 is 16 amino acids long. Per the germline V gene, CDR1 is LGHDT and CDR2 is YNNKEL (reference sequence). V lost 1 base, J lost 7 bases, and 17 bases lay in between. The chain's CDR3 is CASSQGRTLTGQPQHF. As DNA, the CDR3 is TGTGCCAGCAGCCAAGGGCGAACGTTAACGGGGCAGCCCCAGCATTTT.

This clonotype was seen only a few times. The chain uses TRBV28 and TRBJ2-5; 7 bases map to TRBD1. The J call may be wrong; the DNA end is better matched by TRBJ2-7. Germline CDR1 MDHEN, CDR2 SYDVKM. CDR3 length: 14 amino acids. CDR3 sequence (DNA): TGTGCCAGCAGGTCCTTACAGGGGACCTACGAGCAGTACTTC. The encoded protein is CASRSLQGTYEQYF.

The chain links TRBV5-4 to TRBJ1-6; D is undetermined. The CDR3 is made up of 14 amino acids. Germline lookup yields CDR1 SGHNT and CDR2 YYREEE (reference sequence). The V end lost 2 bases, the J end lost 8 bases, and 11 bases lay between the germline ends. The CDR3: CASSLTAGDSPLHF. CDR3 DNA: TGTGCCAGCAGCTTAACTGCGGGAGATTCACCCCTCCACTTT.

This clonotype was observed a handful of times. The chain is built from TRBV6-5 and TRBJ2-5; D remains unclear. V lost 0 bases and J 0 bases, leaving 8 bases between the germline ends. CDR3 length: 15 amino acids. Germline CDR1 and CDR2: MNHEY and SVGAGI. In DNA form, the CDR3 reads TGTGCCAGCAGTTACTCTGGCAGGTACCAAGAGACCCAGTACTTC. Translation gives CASSYSGRYQETQYF.

There are a few counts of this clonotype. The chain has TRBV5-1 and TRBJ2-5, with D tentatively TRBD2 (6 bases). The CDR3 runs to 14 residues. CDR1 is SGHRS, CDR2 YFSETQ, per germline. The V and J ends lost 0 bases and 1 base respectively, with 7 bases between them. This CDR3 reads CASSLALAQETQYF. CDR3 nucleotide sequence: TGCGCCAGCAGCTTGGCACTAGCCCAAGAGACCCAGTACTTC.

The chain combines TRBV7-2 with TRBJ2-5; TRBD1 is a possible D gene (5 bases). Germline V gives CDR1 SGHTA, CDR2 FQGNSA. Trimming pared 4 bases from V and 5 bases from J, leaving 14 bases between. The CDR3 covers 14 residues. Here the CDR3 DNA reads TGTGCCAGCAGCTGGGGTGGGGCAGTGGAGACCCAGTACTTC. Its translation is CASSWGGAVETQYF.

In its sample, this clonotype was seen many times. The genes are TRBV20-1 and TRBJ2-2; possible D gene TRBD2, 6 bases. The V gene's germline CDR1 is DFQATT and CDR2 SNEGSKA (reference sequence). The CDR3 has 13 residues. V lost 0 bases and J 7 bases, leaving 9 bases between the germline ends. The CDR3 DNA follows: TGCAGTGCTAGAGATAGGAGGGGCGGGGAGCTGTTTTTT. Translated, it gives CSARDRRGGELFF.

This clonotype was counted a single time. The rearrangement joins TRBV29-1 to TRBJ2-4; D perhaps matches TRBD1 (5 bases). Germline-derived CDR1 and CDR2 are SQVTM and ANQGSEA. Trimming pared 7 bases from V and 11 bases from J, leaving 9 bases between. The CDR3 covers 9 residues. Written as DNA, the CDR3 is TGCAGCGCTCGACAGCTTCAGTACTTC. This sequence encodes CSARQLQYF.

There are a few counts of this clonotype. The V gene is TRBV10-3, the J gene TRBJ2-3, with D tentatively TRBD2 (7 bases). Trimming stripped 8 bases from V and 4 bases from J, with 19 bases between. The CDR3 totals 15 residues. CDR1 is ENHRY and CDR2 is SYGVKD in the germline V gene. In DNA form, the CDR3 reads TGTGCCATCTGGCGGGGGCAGGGAAAAGCAGATACGCAGTATTTT. Its translation: CAIWRGQGKADTQYF.